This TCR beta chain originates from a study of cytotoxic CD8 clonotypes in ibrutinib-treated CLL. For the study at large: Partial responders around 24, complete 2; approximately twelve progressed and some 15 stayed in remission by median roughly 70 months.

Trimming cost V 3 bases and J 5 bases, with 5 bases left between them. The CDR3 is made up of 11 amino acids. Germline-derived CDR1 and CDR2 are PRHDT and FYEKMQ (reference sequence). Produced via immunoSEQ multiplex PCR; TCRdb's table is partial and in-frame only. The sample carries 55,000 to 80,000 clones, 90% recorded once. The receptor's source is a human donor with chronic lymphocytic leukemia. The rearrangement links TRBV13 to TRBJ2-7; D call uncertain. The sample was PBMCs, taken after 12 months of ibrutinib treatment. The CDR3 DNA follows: TGTGCCAGCAGCTTGTCCAACGAGCAGTACTTC. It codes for CASSLSNEQYF.